Listed below are T cell receptor beta chains from one sample, sequenced in a study of blood T cell repertoires in COVID-19. Some clones are missing from TCRdb's copy, which holds only in-frame ones; the method was immunoSEQ multiplex PCR. The table includes 250,000 to 350,000 clones, under 90% detected once. The sample comprised PBMCs or T cells enriched from blood (not recorded which). The receptors here all came from a woman aged 45-60 years who had been exposed to COVID-19. Both conserved end residues are part of each CDR3. The D gene is left open where the match is weak. The listing skips clone size in some rows; elsewhere it reads once, few, many or a size class.

abundance,j_gene,v_gene,d_gene,CDR3aa,CDR3nt
NA,TRBJ2-2,TRBV6-2/TRBV6-3,NA,CASNPPRQGGELFF,TGTGCCAGCAACCCCCCGAGGCAGGGTGGGGAGCTGTTTTTT
NA,TRBJ2-3,TRBV30,TRBD2,CAWGGTSQSDTQYF,TGTGCCTGGGGTGGGACTAGCCAGTCAGATACGCAGTATTTT
NA,TRBJ2-2,TRBV19,TRBD1,CASSAGTGGGTGELFF,TGTGCCAGTAGTGCAGGGACAGGGGGAGGTACCGGGGAGCTGTTTTTT
NA,TRBJ2-5,TRBV5-1,TRBD2,CASKLAGRYQETQYF,TGCGCCAGCAAGCTAGCGGGGAGGTACCAAGAGACCCAGTACTTC
NA,TRBJ2-1,TRBV7-9,NA,CASSLAPGAASSYNEQFF,TGTGCCAGCAGCTTAGCCCCAGGGGCGGCCAGCTCCTACAATGAGCAGTTCTTC
NA,TRBJ2-7,TRBV5-4,NA,CASSWGGRGGSQYF,TGTGCCAGCAGCTGGGGTGGCAGGGGCGGGTCGCAGTACTTC
NA,TRBJ2-7,TRBV18,NA,CASSETAAYEQYF,TGTGCCAGCTCGGAGACAGCAGCCTACGAGCAGTACTTC
NA,TRBJ1-4,TRBV3-1/TRBV3-2,NA,CASSQASWTDRNNEKLFF,TGTGCCAGCAGCCAAGCGAGTTGGACAGACAGAAATAATGAAAAACTGTTTTTT
NA,TRBJ2-1,TRBV2,TRBD1,CASFNEGAINEQFF,TGTGCCAGCTTCAACGAGGGGGCCATAAATGAGCAGTTCTTC
few,TRBJ2-7,TRBV7-2,TRBD2,CASSKGLANEQYF,TGTGCCAGCAGCAAAGGACTAGCCAATGAGCAGTACTTC
NA,TRBJ2-3,TRBV13,NA,CASSPRWAGGEGSADTQYF,TGTGCCAGCAGCCCGAGGTGGGCTGGCGGGGAAGGGTCTGCAGATACGCAGTATTTT
NA,TRBJ2-2,TRBV5-1,NA,CASSLATANTGELFF,TGCGCCAGCAGCTTGGCCACAGCGAACACCGGGGAGCTGTTTTTT
NA,TRBJ2-6,TRBV7-6,NA,CASSLGDPGAGANVLTF,TGTGCCAGCAGCTTGGGAGACCCCGGGGCTGGGGCCAACGTCCTGACTTTC
once,TRBJ2-1,TRBV9,TRBD1,CASSPRTGGTREQFF,TGTGCCAGCAGCCCGAGGACAGGGGGCACGCGGGAGCAGTTCTTC
NA,TRBJ1-1,TRBV4-2,NA,CASSQDYTGARTEAFF,TGTGCCAGCAGCCAAGATTACACCGGAGCGAGGACTGAAGCTTTCTTT
NA,TRBJ2-3,TRBV9,TRBD2,CASSVGSGGGTDTQYF,TGTGCCAGCAGCGTAGGAAGCGGGGGGGGCACAGATACGCAGTATTTT
NA,TRBJ1-2,TRBV7-9,NA,CASSTTGSDGYTF,TGTGCCAGCAGCACAACAGGGAGCGACGGCTACACCTTC
NA,TRBJ1-1,TRBV3-1/TRBV3-2,NA,CASSQGRGTEAFF,TGTGCCAGCAGCCAAGGGCGGGGCACTGAAGCTTTCTTT
NA,TRBJ1-1,TRBV6-5,TRBD1,CASSQGQGAEAFF,TGTGCCAGCAGCCAGGGACAGGGGGCTGAAGCTTTCTTT
NA,TRBJ1-4,TRBV7-8,NA,CASSGGEFNEKLFF,TGTGCCAGCAGCGGTGGAGAGTTTAATGAAAAACTGTTTTTT
once,TRBJ2-5,TRBV9,NA,CASSVAVGRETQYF,TGTGCCAGCAGCGTAGCCGTGGGGAGGGAGACCCAGTACTTC
NA,TRBJ1-4,TRBV7-9,NA,CASSPSLDGAGEKLFF,TGTGCCAGCAGCCCAAGTCTCGATGGCGCGGGTGAAAAACTGTTTTTT
few,TRBJ2-7,TRBV5-1,NA,CASSLEATGVYEQYF,TGCGCCAGCAGCTTGGAGGCGACAGGAGTTTACGAGCAGTACTTC
NA,TRBJ2-3,TRBV7-6,TRBD2,CASSLSGGADTQYF,TGTGCCAGCAGCCTTAGCGGGGGGGCCGATACGCAGTATTTT
few,TRBJ1-5,TRBV4-1,NA,CASSRYRASGNQPQHF,TGCGCCAGCAGCCGATACAGGGCCTCCGGGAATCAGCCCCAGCATTTT
NA,TRBJ2-7,TRBV3-1/TRBV3-2,NA,CASSRRPGGTYEQYF,TGTGCCAGCAGCCGGCGGCCGGGGGGCACCTACGAGCAGTACTTC
NA,TRBJ2-5,TRBV7-2,NA,CASSPDWKEETQYF,TGTGCCAGCAGCCCAGACTGGAAAGAAGAGACCCAGTACTTC
NA,TRBJ2-6,TRBV5-1,NA,CASSLAEHSGANVLTF,TGCGCCAGCAGCTTGGCTGAGCACTCTGGGGCCAACGTCCTGACTTTC
NA,TRBJ2-2,TRBV18,NA,CASSPIGGPGNTGELFF,TGTGCCAGCTCACCAATAGGAGGCCCGGGGAACACCGGGGAGCTGTTTTTT
NA,TRBJ2-7,TRBV28,TRBD2,CASSYGGGEQYF,TGTGCCAGCAGCTACGGGGGGGGCGAGCAGTACTTC
NA,TRBJ2-2,TRBV27,TRBD1,CASRTGTKNTGELFF,TGTGCCAGCAGGACAGGGACGAAGAACACCGGGGAGCTGTTTTTT